This T cell receptor (beta chain) was documented in a study of blood T cell repertoires in COVID-19. Study as a whole: Italy, Spain and the United States were the sources of the convalescent and acute COVID-19 samples. PBMCs, B-cell-depleted T cells, or T cells were the source of the cDNA or gDNA that made up the material.

As originally analysed: Scientists estimated how many nucleated cells there were by amplifying reference gene primers. Measured with immunoSEQ multiplex PCR; TCRdb has only the in-frame clones, and not every one. The V and J calls and the clone size are those of that table, but D and trimming were determined from the DNA. The data hold about 240,000 clones, with 82% observed a single time. The CDR3 totals 15 residues. The germline CDR1 and CDR2 sequences are SGHAT and FQNNGV. After removal of 4 bases from V and 4 bases from J, the junction contained 7 bases not matched to a gene. The clonotype was recovered from a woman aged 18-29 years with acute or convalescent COVID-19. The chain uses TRBV11-2 and TRBJ2-7; 10 bases match TRBD1. The sample taken for sequencing was peripheral blood. The CDR3 DNA reads as TGTGCCAGCAGCTCTACCGGGACAGGGGAGTACGAGCAGTACTTC. Protein product: CASSSTGTGEYEQYF.